These T cell receptor beta chains were read from a single sample in a study of regulatory T cells in long-lasting Graves disease. TCRdb independently ran MiXCR on the multiplex PCR reads; one entry per CDR3 protein. The sample holds 450,000 to 700,000 distinct CDR3 sequences, approximately 13% seen once. The sample also formed part of further work on T cells in Graves' hyperthyroidism and ophthalmopathy.

Here the sequenced sample was peripheral blood mononuclear cells (PBMCs), taken at new diagnosis, from a patient treated with antithyroid drugs. These receptor sequences come from a man aged 25-45 years with Graves disease. CDR3s include the opening cysteine and the closing phenylalanine or tryptophan. The order of the fields is V gene, D gene, J gene, clone size, CDR3 DNA, CDR3 protein. A D gene is named only where the DNA matches it firmly. Clone size is shown for a subset of rows, as once, few, many or a class of expanded clone.

TRBV7-9,TRBD2,TRBJ2-2,.,TGTGCCAGCAGCTTAGCCAGCGGACTAGATTTCACCGGGGAGCTGTTTTTT,CASSLASGLDFTGELFF
TRBV5-1,TRBD1,TRBJ2-3,few,TGCGCCAGCAGCCAGACAGGGGGTGCCCTTTTAGATACGCAGTATTTT,CASSQTGGALLDTQYF
TRBV5-4,TRBD2,TRBJ2-3,.,TGTGCCAGCAGCGCCCTAGCGGGAGGGACAGATACGCAGTATTTT,CASSALAGGTDTQYF
TRBV2,.,TRBJ1-1,many,TGTGCCAGGCGGGACGGAAGGAACACTGAAGCTTTCTTT,CARRDGRNTEAFF
TRBV12-3/TRBV12-4,.,TRBJ2-7,many,TGTGCCAGCAGCTTAGGGTACGAGCAGTACTTC,CASSLGYEQYF
TRBV7-2,.,TRBJ2-5,many,TGTGCCAGCAGCTTTGGTCCTAGCGACAAAGAGACCCAGTACTTC,CASSFGPSDKETQYF
TRBV5-1,.,TRBJ1-2,.,TGCGCCAGCAGCTTGAACCCAGGGAGAAACTGTGGCTACACCTTC,CASSLNPGRNCGYTF
TRBV28,TRBD2,TRBJ2-1,many,TGTGCCAGCAGTTATAGCGGGAGGGCCCGCTACAATGAGCAGTTCTTC,CASSYSGRARYNEQFF
TRBV5-1,TRBD1,TRBJ2-3,few,TGCGCCAGCAGCTTGGTTGGGACAGGGGCAGATACGCAGTATTTT,CASSLVGTGADTQYF
TRBV7-9,.,TRBJ1-1,.,TGTGCCAGCAGCTTAATGGGCCGGAAGCGGTCGGACACTGAAGCTTTCTTT,CASSLMGRKRSDTEAFF
TRBV5-1,.,TRBJ1-4,many,TGCGCCAGCAGCTCCGGAACTAATGAAAAACTGTTTTTT,CASSSGTNEKLFF
TRBV18,TRBD1,TRBJ1-2,.,TGTGCCAGCTCACCGATTGACACCGGGACAGGGGAGAGGGGCTACACCTTC,CASSPIDTGTGERGYTF
TRBV5-4,.,TRBJ2-3,few,TGTGCCAGCAGCCCCGCTCGACGGATGACCACAGATACGCAGTATTTT,CASSPARRMTTDTQYF
TRBV5-1,TRBD1,TRBJ1-6,few,TGCGCCAGCAGGGGGACAGGTGATAATTCACCCCTCCACTTT,CASRGTGDNSPLHF
TRBV30,TRBD1,TRBJ1-2,many,TGTGCCTGGACGGGACAGGGCTCAATATACTTC,CAWTGQGSIYF
TRBV3-1,.,TRBJ2-2,.,TGTGCCAGCAGCCAGACCTACACCGGGGAGCTGTTTTTT,CASSQTYTGELFF
TRBV5-1,.,TRBJ2-1,many,TGCGCCAGCAGCTTGGTATCTAGGGGCAATGAGCAGTTCTTC,CASSLVSRGNEQFF
TRBV11-2,.,TRBJ1-2,many,TGTGCCAGCAGCTCCGGACACTTTAGGGGTGGCTACACCTTC,CASSSGHFRGGYTF
TRBV7-3,.,TRBJ2-3,many,TGTGCCAGCAGCTTAACGGGAGGTAGCACAGATACGCAGTATTTT,CASSLTGGSTDTQYF
TRBV2,TRBD2,TRBJ2-1,.,TGTGCCAGCAGTAAGACTAGCGGGCGTTACAATGAGCAGTTCTTC,CASSKTSGRYNEQFF
TRBV12-3/TRBV12-4,.,TRBJ2-3,.,TGTGCCAGCAGCCGGCCCAGGGGTAGAGATACGCAGTATTTT,CASSRPRGRDTQYF
TRBV29-1,TRBD1,TRBJ2-1,many,TGCAGCGTTGAAGATTGGCAGGGACAGGACCTTTCCTTC,CSVEDWQGQDLSF
TRBV4-1,TRBD2,TRBJ2-7,few,TGCGCCAGCAGCCAAGATAGGGGACTAGCGGGAGGGAACTACGAGCAGTACTTC,CASSQDRGLAGGNYEQYF
TRBV12-5,.,TRBJ2-2,many,TGTGCTAGTGGTTTGGGGCCAGCGAACACCGGGGAGCTGTTTTTT,CASGLGPANTGELFF
TRBV5-1,TRBD1,TRBJ2-7,.,TGCGCCAGCAGCAGACAACAGGGGGACGAGCAGTACTTC,CASSRQQGDEQYF
TRBV3-1,TRBD2,TRBJ2-6,few,TGTGCCAGCAGCCCCGGACTAGCGGGAGGGACCAACGTCCTGACTTTC,CASSPGLAGGTNVLTF
TRBV9,TRBD2,TRBJ2-1,few,TGTGCCAGCAGCTCACGATCTAGCGGAGCCTACAATGAGCAGTTCTTC,CASSSRSSGAYNEQFF
TRBV27,TRBD1,TRBJ2-1,.,TGTGCCAACAGTTCCCGGGGACAGGCCTACAATGAGCAGTTCTTC,CANSSRGQAYNEQFF
TRBV28,.,TRBJ2-7,many,TGTGCCAGCAGAGGTTTTGGGGGCTCCTTCTCCTACGAGCAGTACTTC,CASRGFGGSFSYEQYF
TRBV7-2,.,TRBJ1-4,many,TGTGCCAGCAGCCGCGGCCAGGGAGGAGAAAAACTGTTTTTT,CASSRGQGGEKLFF
TRBV2,.,TRBJ1-5,many,TGTGCCAGCAGCACTGGGGGGTACGGGGGGCCAGGTCAGCCCCAGCATTTT,CASSTGGYGGPGQPQHF
TRBV18,.,TRBJ1-4,few,TGTGCCAGCTCACCAAGGGAAGATGAAAAACTGTTTTTT,CASSPREDEKLFF
TRBV4-1,.,TRBJ1-6,.,TGCGCCAGCAGCCAAGTGGACAGAAATTCACCCCTCCACTTT,CASSQVDRNSPLHF
TRBV20-1,.,TRBJ2-2,many,TGCAGTGCTAGAGGGGGGCTGAACACCGGGGAGCTGTTTTTT,CSARGGLNTGELFF
TRBV12-3/TRBV12-4,TRBD2,TRBJ2-1,many,TGTGCCAGCAGTTTACCCCTAACTCTAGCGGGAGGAGACAATGAGCAGTTCTTC,CASSLPLTLAGGDNEQFF
TRBV29-1,.,TRBJ2-3,.,TGCAGCGTTGATTTTACCGGGAGCACAGGTACGCAGTATTTT,CSVDFTGSTGTQYF
TRBV12-3/TRBV12-4,TRBD2,TRBJ2-7,few,TGTGCCAGCACCGGGACTAGCGTCGACGAGCAGTACTTC,CASTGTSVDEQYF
TRBV20-1,.,TRBJ2-3,few,TGCAGTGCGGGAGCTCAAGATACGCAGTATTTT,CSAGAQDTQYF
TRBV18,TRBD1,TRBJ1-5,many,TGTGCCAGCTCACCATCGGCAGGGGGAGGTCAGCCCCAGCATTTT,CASSPSAGGGQPQHF
TRBV3-1,.,TRBJ1-1,many,TGTGCCAGCAGCCACTATGGACCTGAAGCTTTCTTT,CASSHYGPEAFF
TRBV20-1,.,TRBJ1-3,once,TGCAGTGCTAGAGAGGGGGGCTCCGGATTTCGTGCGGGAAACACCATACATTTT,CSAREGGSGFRAGNTIHF
TRBV20-1,.,TRBJ2-1,.,TGCAGTGCTACAAAATATGCTGCCGGCTCCTACAATGAGCAGTTCTTC,CSATKYAAGSYNEQFF
TRBV3-1,.,TRBJ2-2,many,TGTGCCAGCCACAAGGGGGGGAACACCGGGGAGCTGTTTTTT,CASHKGGNTGELFF
TRBV7-2,.,TRBJ1-2,many,TGTGCCAGCAGCTTAGAGGAGGCGGAAATCGCCTTC,CASSLEEAEIAF
TRBV24-1,.,TRBJ2-6,.,TGTGCCACCGGGGACATCTCTGGGGCCAACGTCCTGACTTTC,CATGDISGANVLTF
TRBV7-9,TRBD2,TRBJ2-7,.,TGTGCCAGCAGCTCCTTAGCGGGAAGGGGGGAGCAGTACTTC,CASSSLAGRGEQYF
TRBV3-1,.,TRBJ1-3,many,TGTGCCAGCAGCCACGGACGGGGTGGCACCATATATTTT,CASSHGRGGTIYF
TRBV12-3/TRBV12-4,.,TRBJ2-1,many,TGTGCCAGCCGCCGCGGTAGGGCTGAGCAGTTCTTC,CASRRGRAEQFF
TRBV10-3,.,TRBJ1-3,few,TGTGCCATCAGTGAGTCGGGTGTCTCTGGAAACACCATATATTTT,CAISESGVSGNTIYF